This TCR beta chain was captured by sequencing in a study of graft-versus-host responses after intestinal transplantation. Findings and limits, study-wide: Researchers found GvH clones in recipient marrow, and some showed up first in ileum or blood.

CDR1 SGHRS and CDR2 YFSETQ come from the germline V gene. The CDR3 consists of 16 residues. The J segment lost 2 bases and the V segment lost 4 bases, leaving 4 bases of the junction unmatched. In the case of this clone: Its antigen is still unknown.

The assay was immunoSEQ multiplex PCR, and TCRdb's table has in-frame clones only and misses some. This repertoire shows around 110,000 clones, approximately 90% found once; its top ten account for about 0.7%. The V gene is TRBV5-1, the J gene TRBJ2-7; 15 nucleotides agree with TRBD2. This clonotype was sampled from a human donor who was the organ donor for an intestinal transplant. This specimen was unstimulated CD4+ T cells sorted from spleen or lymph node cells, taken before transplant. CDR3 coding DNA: TGCGCCAGCAGCCCGGGACTAGCGGGAGGCCCCTACGAGCAGTACTTC. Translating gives CASSPGLAGGPYEQYF.